These 7 T cell receptor beta chains originate from one sample sequenced in a study of shared clonotypes between healthy human individuals (dated by TCRdb to the early 2020s). To prepare the library, the immunoSEQ multiplex PCR assay was applied. TCRdb limited this immuneACCESS table to in-frame rearrangements with V and J called. A share of clones is missing; checked studies link under half to unresolved V genes, and the rest is unexplained. For this sample there are some 1.5 million clones; approximately 98% appear just once. The ten largest clones take up about 0.45% of the sample. The source material was naive CD4+ T cells sorted from blood. The cell subset or site label, as the study defines it: CD45RA+ positively selected. The source is a young man in good health.

V usage is TRBV19 and J usage is TRBJ2-1; 14 bases are a match to TRBD2. CDR3 size: 19 residues. With V trimmed by 0 bases and J by 3 bases, 7 bases remained unmatched. The germline V gene encodes CDR1 LNHDA and CDR2 SQIVND (reference sequence). CDR3 in amino acids: CASSIDQTGLAGVYNEQFF. DNA for the CDR3: TGTGCCAGTAGTATAGATCAAACGGGACTAGCGGGAGTCTACAATGAGCAGTTCTTC. Drawing the rest from reference TRBV19 and TRBJ2-1, the complete variable domain is DGGITQSPKYLFRKEGQNVTLSCEQNLNHDAMYWYRQDPGQGLRLIYYSQIVNDFQKGDIAEGYSVSREKKESFPLTVTSAQKNPTAFYLCASSIDQTGLAGVYNEQFFGPGTRLTVL.

V and J are TRBV18 and TRBJ1-3; D is unclear. The CDR3 is made up of 16 amino acids. CDR1 KGHSH and CDR2 LQKENI come from the germline V gene. V was shortened by 2 bases and J by 1 base, with 12 bases between the two germline ends. Written as DNA, the CDR3 is TGTGCCAGCTCACCAATATCTCGAGGTTCTGGAAACACCATATATTTT. Amino acids: CASSPISRGSGNTIYF.

V usage is TRBV5-1 and J usage is TRBJ1-1; 8 nucleotides agree with TRBD1. The V segment lost 3 bases and the J segment 5 bases; nucleotides outside the gene matches: 6. CDR1 SGHRS and CDR2 YFSETQ come from the germline V gene. CDR3 size: 14 residues. CDR3 residues: CASSSIDRGTEAFF. The CDR3, as DNA: TGCGCCAGCAGCTCCATAGACAGGGGAACTGAAGCTTTCTTT.

The V gene is TRBV19, the J gene TRBJ2-1; D not certain. V was pared by 1 base and J by 4 bases, with 11 bases between. This CDR3 has 15 amino acids. CDR1 LNHDA and CDR2 SQIVND come from the germline V gene (reference sequence). CDR3 DNA: TGTGCCAGTAGTATAGGGCCCGGGCAATACAATGAGCAGTTCTTC. This gives the protein CASSIGPGQYNEQFF.

This chain uses TRBV5-4 with TRBJ2-1, with no clear D. The germline CDR1 and CDR2 sequences are SGHNT and YYREEE (reference sequence). The V gene lost 0 bases and the J gene lost 2 bases, with 9 bases spanning the gap. This CDR3 has 15 residues. The CDR3 reads CASSLEGPTYNEQFF. The CDR3 DNA is TGTGCCAGCAGCTTGGAAGGCCCCACCTACAATGAGCAGTTCTTC. Using reference TRBV5-4 and TRBJ2-1 for the parts outside the CDR3, the full variable domain is ETGVTQSPTHLIKTRGQQVTLRCSSQSGHNTVSWYQQALGQGPQFIFQYYREEENGRGNFPPRFSGLQFPNYSSELNVNALELDDSALYLCASSLEGPTYNEQFFGPGTRLTVL.

This clone was recorded only once. The chain couples TRBV13 to TRBJ2-7; a possible D gene is TRBD1 (7 bases). The germline gives CDR1 PRHDT, CDR2 FYEKMQ (reference sequence). Between the trimmed V and J ends, which lost 2 bases and 9 bases, there was a span of 14 bases. The CDR3 is 13 amino acids. CDR3 loop: CASSLTTQGGQYF. CDR3 DNA sequence: TGTGCCAGCAGCTTAACTACTCAGGGGGGGCAGTACTTC.

The rearrangement links TRBV29-1 to TRBJ2-3, with D perhaps matching TRBD1 or TRBD2 (7 bases each). Trimming removed 5 bases at V and 3 bases at J, with 12 bases between. The CDR3 runs to 13 residues. Germline CDR1 SQVTM, CDR2 ANQGSEA. In nucleotides, the CDR3 is TGCAGCGTTCCAGGGGGGGCAACAGATACGCAGTATTTT. Amino acids: CSVPGGATDTQYF.